This TCR beta chain appears in the sequencing data of a study of T cell repertoires in cytomegalovirus infection. A single record per CDR3 protein comes from TCRdb applying MiXCR to the reads. The sample holds over 300,000 distinct CDR3 sequences; 15% to 20% are singletons and the top ten take more than 10%. This clonotype was found a few times. CDR1 SGHTA and CDR2 FQGNSA come from the germline V gene. V was pared by 6 bases and J by 0 bases, with 8 bases between. The CDR3 runs to 14 residues. V and J are TRBV7-2 and TRBJ2-2; D remains ambiguous. The origin of this receptor is a human donor in good health (CMV status not recorded). Some clones in this sample may be carry-over from other donors' samples. The sequencing sample was made of PBMCs. The CDR3 protein is CASRTNPNTGELFF. CDR3 DNA: TGTGCCAGCAGGACAAATCCGAACACCGGGGAGCTGTTTTTT.